A single sample gave rise to the 9 T cell receptor beta chains below, sequenced in a study of shared clonotypes between healthy human individuals. Clones were read by immunoSEQ multiplex PCR, and TCRdb kept only the in-frame ones, dropping some. The table lists 330,000 or so clones, about 73% of them singletons, with roughly 10% in the top ten. The sequencing sample was made of memory CD4+ T cells sorted from blood. As for subset: CD45RA-negative fraction. The receptors derive from a man aged 25-45 years in good health.

This clone was observed a single time. Additional DNA sequences in this sample encode the identical CDR3. The chain couples TRBV5-1 to TRBJ2-3; 11 bases fit TRBD2. The J segment lost 3 bases and the V segment lost 0 bases, leaving 3 bases of the junction unmatched. Germline V gives CDR1 SGHRS, CDR2 YFSETQ. The length of the CDR3 is 16 residues. CDR3 bases: TGCGCCAGCAGCTTGGGACTAGCGGGATCGACAGATACGCAGTATTTT. Protein product: CASSLGLAGSTDTQYF. Full variable domain (missing parts from reference TRBV5-1 and TRBJ2-3): KAGVTQTPRYLIKTRGQQVTLSCSPISGHRSVSWYQQTPGQGLQFLFEYFSETQRNKGNFPGRFSGRQFSNSRSEMNVSTLELGDSALYLCASSLGLAGSTDTQYFGPGTRLTVL.

The CDR3 DNA sequence: TGTGCCAGCAGCTCTAGCGGAACCTACAATGAGCAGTTCTTC. The encoded protein is CASSSSGTYNEQFF. The rearrangement links TRBV7-3 to TRBJ2-1, with 7 bases matching TRBD2. The CDR3 is 14 amino acids. CDR1 and CDR2 from the germline V gene are SGHTA and FQGTGA. J gave up 2 bases and V 4 bases, and 2 bases lay outside the gene matches. Combining the CDR3 with reference TRBV7-3 and TRBJ2-1 gives the whole variable domain GAGVSQTPSNKVTEKGKYVELRCDPISGHTALYWYRQSLGQGPEFLIYFQGTGAADDSGLPNDRFFAVRPEGSVSTLKIQRTERGDSAVYLCASSSSGTYNEQFFGPGTRLTVL.

The chain carries TRBV5-6 and TRBJ1-2; 11 nucleotides align to TRBD1. The CDR3 consists of 17 residues. Germline V lookup: CDR1 SGHDT, CDR2 YYEEEE. After removal of 2 bases from V and 8 bases from J, the junction contained 14 bases not matched to a gene. The CDR3 DNA is TGTGCCAGCAGCTTACCTGGGACAGGGGGAAAATCGGAGGGCTACACCTTC. It encodes CASSLPGTGGKSEGYTF.

This clone was detected only once. The CDR3 DNA reads as TGTGCCAGCAGCTTACTTAGGACGGGGACGGGCACAGATACGCAGTATTTT. This codes for CASSLLRTGTGTDTQYF. The chain recombines TRBV7-2 with TRBJ2-3, with D perhaps given as TRBD1 or TRBD2 (5 bases each). CDR1 and CDR2 from the germline V gene are SGHTA and FQGNSA. CDR3 length: 17 amino acids. V was cut by 2 bases and J by 1 base, with 16 bases left in between. The full variable domain, its missing parts supplied by reference TRBV7-2 and TRBJ2-3, is GAGVSQSPSNKVTEKGKDVELRCDPISGHTALYWYRQSLGQGLEFLIYFQGNSAPDKSGLPSDRFSAERTGGSVSTLTIQRTQQEDSAVYLCASSLLRTGTGTDTQYFGPGTRLTVL.

V usage is TRBV6-1 and J usage is TRBJ2-3; D is uncertain. The CDR3 is 12 amino acids. The germline gives CDR1 MNHNS, CDR2 SASEGT. Trimming pared 6 bases from V and 4 bases from J, leaving 8 bases between. In DNA, the CDR3 is TGTGCCAGCAGCAGCCTAGCAGATACGCAGTATTTT. It is translated as CASSSLADTQYF.

The rearrangement joins TRBV19 to TRBJ1-3; 11 bases are a match to TRBD1. The CDR3 contains 17 residues. Germline V gene sequence: CDR1 LNHDA, CDR2 SQIVND (reference sequence). V was pared by 1 base and J by 2 bases, with 4 bases of the junction left unmatched. CDR3 DNA: TGTGCCAGTAGTATAGCTGGACAGGGGGCAACTGGAAACACCATATATTTT. Protein product: CASSIAGQGATGNTIYF.

This chain links TRBV19 with TRBJ1-4, with 9 bases fitting TRBD1. V lost 5 bases to trimming and J lost 7 bases; unmatched junction nucleotides: 8. The CDR3 runs 15 residues. CDR1 and CDR2 from the germline V gene are LNHDA and SQIVND (reference sequence). The CDR3 bases are TGTGCCAGTAGTCCGCCGGGACAGGGACGTGAAAAACTGTTTTTT. It specifies CASSPPGQGREKLFF.

The chain recombines TRBV5-1 with TRBJ2-7; TRBD2 aligns across 8 bases. The CDR3 covers 18 residues. After removal of 1 base from V and 3 bases from J, the junction contained 15 bases not matched to a gene. Germline CDR1 and CDR2: SGHRS and YFSETQ. Here the CDR3 reads CASSLRGGTSRGNYEQYF. The CDR3, as DNA: TGCGCCAGCAGCTTGAGGGGTGGGACTAGTCGAGGGAACTACGAGCAGTACTTC. Together with reference TRBV5-1 and TRBJ2-7, the CDR3 gives the full variable domain: KAGVTQTPRYLIKTRGQQVTLSCSPISGHRSVSWYQQTPGQGLQFLFEYFSETQRNKGNFPGRFSGRQFSNSRSEMNVSTLELGDSALYLCASSLRGGTSRGNYEQYFGPGTRLTVT.

V gene TRBV14 combines with J gene TRBJ1-1; D gene ambiguous. Per germline, CDR1 SGHDN and CDR2 FVKESK. The V end lost 0 bases, the J end lost 1 base, and 12 bases lay between the germline ends. The CDR3 loop spans 16 amino acids. CDR3 sequence reads: CASSQDLGRWNTEAFF. CDR3 DNA sequence: TGTGCCAGCAGCCAAGATCTGGGGAGATGGAACACTGAAGCTTTCTTT.